Following are 23 T cell receptor beta chains from one sample sequenced in a study of OX40 agonist ivuxolimab in advanced cancers. Produced via immunoSEQ multiplex PCR; TCRdb's table is partial and in-frame only. The table includes about 83,000 clones, roughly nine tenths detected once. The sample consisted of CD4+ or CD8+ T cells sorted from blood, taken in a trial of the OX40 agonist ivuxolimab. These receptors originate from an adult with an advanced solid tumor such as melanoma, head and neck, liver or kidney cancer.

This chain uses TRBV30 with TRBJ2-3, with D hard to call. The CDR3 spans 14 residues. Between the trimmed V and J ends, which lost 3 bases and 0 bases, there was a span of 10 bases. The germline gives CDR1 GTSNPN, CDR2 SVGIG (reference sequence). CDR3 loop: CAWRETASTDTQYF. The CDR3 region has the DNA TGTGCCTGGAGGGAAACAGCCAGCACAGATACGCAGTATTTT.

The count of this clone is one. This chain uses TRBV27 with TRBJ2-3; D gene unclear. Trimming removed 3 bases from V and 0 bases from J, with 10 bases in between. The CDR3 has 15 residues. Germline V gene sequence: CDR1 MNHEY, CDR2 SMNVEV (reference sequence). This CDR3 reads CASSFIQASTDTQYF. The CDR3 DNA follows: TGTGCCAGCAGTTTTATTCAAGCTAGCACAGATACGCAGTATTTT.

V is TRBV28 and J is TRBJ1-1; D might be TRBD1 (6 bases). V was trimmed by 4 bases and J by 1 base, leaving 16 bases between them. CDR3 length: 16 residues. Germline V gene sequence: CDR1 MDHEN, CDR2 SYDVKM. The CDR3 region has the DNA TGTGCCAGCAGTTCGGGGGCCGAGGTTCGGAACACTGAAGCTTTCTTT. Amino acid sequence: CASSSGAEVRNTEAFF. The variable domain in full, completed from reference TRBV28 and TRBJ1-1, reads DVKVTQSSRYLVKRTGEKVFLECVQDMDHENMFWYRQDPGLGLRLIYFSYDVKMKEKGDIPEGYSVSREKKERFSLILESASTNQTSMYLCASSSGAEVRNTEAFFGQGTRLTVV.

The chain has TRBV29-1 and TRBJ2-3; 7 bases line up with TRBD1. Germline lookup yields CDR1 SQVTM and CDR2 ANQGSEA. V trimming: 5 bases; J trimming: 2 bases; junction bases outside the gene matches: 13. This CDR3 contains 16 residues. CDR3: CSVITPTGKLTDTQYF. In DNA, the CDR3 is TGCAGCGTTATTACCCCGACAGGGAAACTCACAGATACGCAGTATTTT.

This clone appeared once. This sequence joins TRBV28 and TRBJ2-1, with no clear D. Germline values: CDR1 MDHEN, CDR2 SYDVKM. This CDR3 is 12 amino acids long. V was pared by 6 bases and J by 6 bases, with 9 bases between. CDR3 in amino acids: CASSWYGNEQFF. CDR3 in DNA: TGTGCCAGCAGCTGGTACGGCAATGAGCAGTTCTTC.

Concerning this clone: The sample carries other DNA sequences with the same CDR3. The chain links TRBV30 to TRBJ2-3; D gene ambiguous. CDR1 GTSNPN and CDR2 SVGIG come from the germline V gene (reference sequence). V gave up 0 bases and J gave up 4 bases, with 5 bases separating them. This CDR3 comprises 12 residues. The CDR3 DNA sequence: TGTGCCTGGAGTGTTTTGGCAGATACGCAGTATTTT. The encoded protein is CAWSVLADTQYF.

The V gene is TRBV5-1, the J gene TRBJ2-3; D remains unclear. Germline V gene lookup returns CDR1 SGHRS and CDR2 YFSETQ. This CDR3 is built from 15 residues. V was shortened by 0 bases and J by 0 bases, with 8 bases between the two germline ends. The CDR3 DNA is TGCGCCAGCAGCTTGGGTGCCTCGAGCACAGATACGCAGTATTTT. Translation: CASSLGASSTDTQYF. Combining the CDR3 with reference TRBV5-1 and TRBJ2-3 gives the whole variable domain KAGVTQTPRYLIKTRGQQVTLSCSPISGHRSVSWYQQTPGQGLQFLFEYFSETQRNKGNFPGRFSGRQFSNSRSEMNVSTLELGDSALYLCASSLGASSTDTQYFGPGTRLTVL.

This clone was counted a single time. V gene TRBV6-5 combines with J gene TRBJ2-1, with 8 positions matching TRBD2. Germline assignment: CDR1 MNHEY and CDR2 SVGAGI. The junction had 11 bases not matched to a gene; V was cut back by 0 bases and J by 10 bases. The CDR3 runs 16 residues. CDR3 DNA: TGTGCCAGCAGTTACTCAGGACTAGCTTCGGGTGTCGAGCAGTTCTTC. Its translation: CASSYSGLASGVEQFF.

The J gene is TRBJ1-1, the V gene TRBV25-1, with D possibly matching TRBD1 (5 bases). This CDR3 has 15 amino acids. Germline CDR1 reads MGHDK; CDR2 reads SYGVNS. Trimming shortened V by 7 bases and J by 6 bases, and 21 bases separated the two germline ends. CDR3 protein: CASIDTGDPGAEAFF. The CDR3 region has the DNA TGTGCCAGCATCGACACGGGGGATCCTGGGGCTGAAGCTTTCTTT.

The chain combines TRBV5-5 with TRBJ1-4, with TRBD1 identical over 9 bases. The CDR3 runs to 20 residues. Germline CDR1 is SGHKS and CDR2 is YYEKEE (reference sequence). The V segment lost 0 bases and the J segment 6 bases; nucleotides outside the gene matches: 18. The CDR3 protein is CASSLASLSGTGGLYEKLFF. The CDR3 DNA reads as TGTGCCAGCAGCTTGGCGAGCCTTAGCGGCACAGGGGGCCTGTATGAAAAACTGTTTTTT.

The chain is built from TRBV7-9 and TRBJ2-1; weak D call: TRBD2 (7 bases). Germline CDR1 reads SEHNR; CDR2 reads FQNEAQ (reference sequence). The CDR3 contains 15 residues. V gave up 6 bases and J gave up 0 bases, with 12 bases separating them. In DNA form, the CDR3 reads TGTGCCAGCAGGAGGGGGGGAGGCTCCTACAATGAGCAGTTCTTC. This translates into CASRRGGGSYNEQFF.

The gene calls are TRBV7-9 and TRBJ2-1; D is possibly TRBD2 (5 bases). The V gene lost 1 base and the J gene lost 8 bases, with 18 bases spanning the gap. The CDR3 length is 16 residues. Germline CDR1 SEHNR, CDR2 FQNEAQ (reference sequence). DNA of the CDR3: TGTGCCAGCAGCTTAGACGGGGAGAGGTGGTTAGATGAGCAGTTCTTC. This codes for CASSLDGERWLDEQFF.

V gene TRBV6-5 combines with J gene TRBJ1-2; D is undetermined. With 8 bases removed from V and 4 bases from J, the gap between germline ends came to 20 bases. The CDR3 extends over 15 amino acids. Germline CDR1 reads MNHEY; CDR2 reads SVGAGI. CDR3 sequence reads: CASGNRGGTAYGYTF. CDR3 nucleotides: TGTGCCAGCGGTAACAGAGGTGGCACAGCCTATGGCTACACCTTC.

This rearrangement joins TRBV29-1 to TRBJ2-2; no clear D. Trimming shortened V by 1 base and J by 1 base, and 4 bases separated the two germline ends. Germline V CDR1 and CDR2: SQVTM, ANQGSEA. This CDR3 has 13 residues. CDR3 amino acids: CSVEVGNTGELFF. The CDR3 nucleotides are TGCAGCGTTGAAGTGGGGAACACCGGGGAGCTGTTTTTT.

The rearrangement joins TRBV9 to TRBJ2-1, with D unclear. Deletions cut 0 bases from V and 3 bases from J, with 4 bases between. The germline V gene has CDR1 SGDLS and CDR2 YYNGEE. The CDR3 is 13 residues long. The CDR3: CASSVDGYNEQFF. CDR3 nucleotide sequence: TGTGCCAGCAGCGTAGACGGCTACAATGAGCAGTTCTTC.

The CDR3, as DNA: TGTGCCAGCAGTTTGGAGACCCAGTACTTC. Amino acid sequence: CASSLETQYF. The chain is built from TRBV28 and TRBJ2-5; no clear D gene. The CDR3 loop spans 10 amino acids. The V gene's germline CDR1 is MDHEN and CDR2 SYDVKM. V was cut by 3 bases and J by 5 bases, with 1 base left in between.

The CDR3 sequence: CASSYGPEAFF. In DNA form, the CDR3 reads TGTGCCAGCAGTTACGGTCCTGAAGCTTTCTTT. The gene calls are TRBV6-5 and TRBJ1-1; no firm D call. Trimming stripped 2 bases from V and 6 bases from J, with 4 bases between. CDR1 is MNHEY, CDR2 SVGAGI, per germline. The CDR3 sequence is 11 residues long.

The chain has TRBV7-9 and TRBJ2-1; D unclear. V lost 2 bases to trimming and J lost 5 bases, with 13 bases between them. Germline V lookup: CDR1 SEHNR, CDR2 FQNEAQ (reference sequence). There are 15 residues in the CDR3. CDR3 DNA sequence: TGTGCCAGCAGCTTAAGGGTTGGCTACAACAATGAGCAGTTCTTC. This gives the protein CASSLRVGYNNEQFF.

CDR3 DNA: TGTGCCAGCAGTGTACTCGATAGGGGGGGGACAAACACTGAAGCTTTCTTT. Translating gives CASSVLDRGGTNTEAFF. The chain couples TRBV6-1 to TRBJ1-1; TRBD1 might be the D (6 bases). The CDR3 sequence is 17 residues long. Trimming removed 4 bases at V and 2 bases at J, with 20 bases between. In germline, CDR1 is MNHNS, CDR2 SASEGT.

The CDR3 bases are TGTGCCAGCAGTATAGGAGGGGGGAGCACTGAAGCTTTCTTT. It specifies CASSIGGGSTEAFF. The chain uses TRBV27 and TRBJ1-1, with D possibly TRBD1 on 6 matching bases. CDR3 size: 14 residues. Trimming pared 5 bases from V and 4 bases from J, leaving 14 bases between. Germline V gene data show CDR1 as MNHEY and CDR2 as SMNVEV (reference sequence).

The chain links TRBV15 to TRBJ2-1; a weak D match, TRBD2 (5 bases). Germline CDR1 and CDR2: LNHNV and YYDKDF (reference sequence). CDR3 size: 14 residues. Trimming stripped 1 base from V and 2 bases from J, with 6 bases between. The CDR3 reads CATSRGGPYNEQFF. For the CDR3, the DNA is TGTGCCACCAGCAGAGGAGGGCCCTACAATGAGCAGTTCTTC.

This chain uses TRBV5-4 with TRBJ2-1; the match to TRBD1 covers 7 bases. The CDR3 is made up of 14 amino acids. CDR1 and CDR2 from the germline V gene are SGHNT and YYREEE (reference sequence). V trimming: 4 bases; J trimming: 4 bases; junction bases outside the gene matches: 5. The CDR3 region has the DNA TGTGCCAGCAGCCCCGGGACAGAATACAATGAGCAGTTCTTC. Its translation is CASSPGTEYNEQFF.

In its sample, this clone was seen once. V gene TRBV28 combines with J gene TRBJ1-1; TRBD1 matches 8 bases. Germline values: CDR1 MDHEN, CDR2 SYDVKM. The CDR3 spans 16 residues. V was pared by 6 bases and J by 0 bases, with 9 bases of the junction left unmatched. CDR3 protein: CASRQTGAQMNTEAFF. The CDR3 nucleotides read TGTGCCAGCAGGCAGACAGGGGCCCAGATGAACACTGAAGCTTTCTTT.